A selection of T cell receptor beta chains follows, all from one sample in a study of shared clonotypes between healthy human individuals. Only in-frame clones appear in the TCRdb table, and some are missing; sequencing was by immunoSEQ multiplex PCR. This table holds 700,000 to 950,000 clones, about 96% found once. The sample was naive CD8+ T cells sorted from blood. These receptors came from a man younger than 40 in good health. Both conserved end residues are part of each CDR3. The D gene is left open where the match is weak. Only part of the rows carry a size: once, few, many, or a class if the clone is expanded.

-,-,TRBJ2-5,TRBV27,TGTGCCAGCAGTTTATCTCGTATCGGGACCCAGTACTTC,CASSLSRIGTQYF
-,-,TRBJ2-1,TRBV29-1,TGCAGCGTTGAAGGGCGGGGCCGGACAGCAAACAATGAGCAGTTCTTC,CSVEGRGRTANNEQFF
-,-,TRBJ2-1,TRBV7-9,TGTGCCAGCAGCTCTTCCGGGGTCTCCTACAATGAGCAGTTCTTC,CASSSSGVSYNEQFF
TRBD2,-,TRBJ2-7,TRBV27,TGTGCCAGCAGTTTATTGTTGGCGGGAGGTACAGCCTACGAGCAGTACTTC,CASSLLLAGGTAYEQYF
TRBD2,-,TRBJ2-5,TRBV29-1,TGCAGCGTTGAGGTTCGGCTAGCGGGAGCTGAGACCCAGTACTTC,CSVEVRLAGAETQYF
TRBD1,-,TRBJ2-7,TRBV7-9,TGTGCCAGCAGCTCATCCCGGGACAGTGGCCACGAGCAGTACTTC,CASSSSRDSGHEQYF
TRBD1,-,TRBJ2-3,TRBV7-9,TGTGCCAGCAGAGCGGGACAGGGGAACAAAGATACGCAGTATTTT,CASRAGQGNKDTQYF
-,-,TRBJ1-2,TRBV28,TGTGCCCGGGACGGCTACACCTTC,CARDGYTF
-,-,TRBJ2-2,TRBV18,TGTGCCAGCTCACCTAGGGACACCGGGGAGCTGTTTTTT,CASSPRDTGELFF
-,-,TRBJ1-1,TRBV28,TGTGCCAGCAGTTCTATGCAGAACACTGAAGCTTTCTTT,CASSSMQNTEAFF
TRBD2,-,TRBJ2-5,TRBV27,TGTGCCAGCAGACTTTCACTAGCGGCCATAGGGGAGACCCAGTACTTC,CASRLSLAAIGETQYF
-,-,TRBJ2-7,TRBV12-5,TGTGCTAGTGGTTTGATCGGGGACGGATCCTACGAGCAGTACTTC,CASGLIGDGSYEQYF
-,-,TRBJ2-1,TRBV7-6,TGTGCCAGCAGCTTAGGGCGGCACAGGAGGGAAAACAATGAGCAGTTCTTC,CASSLGRHRRENNEQFF
-,-,TRBJ2-3,TRBV11-2,TGTGCCAGCAGCTTAGTCGGGGGAGATACGCAGTATTTT,CASSLVGGDTQYF
-,-,TRBJ2-5,TRBV4-1,TGCGCCAGCAGCCAAGTTCGGAATCAAGAGACCCAGTACTTC,CASSQVRNQETQYF
-,-,TRBJ2-2,TRBV5-1,TGCGCCAGCAGCTTGGATGGGGACAACACCGGGGAGCTGTTTTTT,CASSLDGDNTGELFF
TRBD1,-,TRBJ1-5,TRBV19,TGTGCCAGTAGTATAGGCCCGACAGGGAGCAATCAGCCCCAGCATTTT,CASSIGPTGSNQPQHF
-,-,TRBJ1-5,TRBV28,TGTGCCAGCAGCGACCCCCTTACAGGGTTGGGTCAGCCCCAGCATTTT,CASSDPLTGLGQPQHF
-,-,TRBJ1-5,TRBV19,TGTGCCAGTAGTAGAACAGGGTATAGCAATCAGCCCCAGCATTTT,CASSRTGYSNQPQHF
-,-,TRBJ2-3,TRBV14,TGTGCCAGCAGCCGAGCCCGCACAGATACGCAGTATTTT,CASSRARTDTQYF
TRBD1,-,TRBJ2-1,TRBV7-8,TGTGCCAGCAGCCCTAGGACAGGGGGCGTTGGAAACAATGAGCAGTTCTTC,CASSPRTGGVGNNEQFF
-,-,TRBJ2-1,TRBV7-9,TGTGCCAGCAGCTTAGGGGATAATGAGCAGTTCTTC,CASSLGDNEQFF
-,-,TRBJ2-3,TRBV2,TGTGCCAGCGGGGCAGACACAGATACGCAGTATTTT,CASGADTDTQYF
TRBD1,-,TRBJ2-7,TRBV11-3,TGTGCCAGCAGCGAAGGGACAGATCTCGGAGGTGGCTCCTACGAGCAGTACTTC,CASSEGTDLGGGSYEQYF
-,-,TRBJ2-1,TRBV4-3,TGCGCCAGCAGCCAAGATCGACAGCAACTCTACAATGAGCAGTTCTTC,CASSQDRQQLYNEQFF
-,-,TRBJ1-2,TRBV6-1,TGTGCCAGCAGTGAAGAGTCAGGAGTAGGCTACACCTTC,CASSEESGVGYTF
-,-,TRBJ1-1,TRBV6-1,TGTGCCAGCAGTGAGGACAATATGAACACTGAAGCTTTCTTT,CASSEDNMNTEAFF
-,-,TRBJ2-2,TRBV7-9,TGTGCCAGCAGCCCCGAGTTACAGGCGATGTCCGGGGAGCTGTTTTTT,CASSPELQAMSGELFF
-,-,TRBJ2-1,TRBV27,TGTGCCAGCAGTTTTAGTATTACGGGATTCTACAATGAGCAGTTCTTC,CASSFSITGFYNEQFF
-,-,TRBJ2-5,TRBV19,TGTGCCAGTGGGTACCAAGAGACCCAGTACTTC,CASGYQETQYF
-,-,TRBJ2-7,TRBV11-2,TGTGCCAGCAGCTCAGTCGGGGGCTCCTACGAGCAGTACTTC,CASSSVGGSYEQYF
TRBD2,-,TRBJ2-1,TRBV29-1,TGCAGCGTTGAAGGGACTAGCGGGGCACATTACAATGAGCAGTTCTTC,CSVEGTSGAHYNEQFF
-,-,TRBJ2-7,TRBV11-2,TGTGCCAGCAGCTTATGGGCCGATGCCTACGAGCAGTACTTC,CASSLWADAYEQYF
-,-,TRBJ2-1,TRBV5-1,TGCGCCAGCAGCCCCCTAAACGTTAATGAGCAGTTCTTC,CASSPLNVNEQFF
TRBD2,-,TRBJ2-1,TRBV5-4,TGTGCCAGCAGCATACGGACTAGCGGCAATGAGCAGTTCTTC,CASSIRTSGNEQFF
-,-,TRBJ1-1,TRBV6-5,TGTGCCAGCCAGAGGCCGGAAACTGAAGCTTTCTTT,CASQRPETEAFF
-,-,TRBJ2-7,TRBV5-1,TGCGCCAGCAGCTTCGCGGGACCGTTGACGGATTCCTACGAGCAGTACTTC,CASSFAGPLTDSYEQYF
-,-,TRBJ1-5,TRBV4-1,TGCGCCAGCAGCCAGGGGATGAATCAGCCCCAGCATTTT,CASSQGMNQPQHF
-,-,TRBJ2-1,TRBV4-2,TGTGCCAGCAGCCAAGAGCTGGGGATGGGCAATAATGAGCAGTTCTTC,CASSQELGMGNNEQFF
TRBD2,once,TRBJ2-7,TRBV11-2,TGTGCCAGCAGCATCGGGACTAGCGTGACCTACGAGCAGTACTTC,CASSIGTSVTYEQYF
-,-,TRBJ2-3,TRBV28,TGTGCCACCTTACCCGATTCTGGAAGAGATACGCAGTATTTT,CATLPDSGRDTQYF
-,-,TRBJ1-4,TRBV2,TGTGCCAGCAGTGATCTTCGCGGGGAAAAACTGTTTTTT,CASSDLRGEKLFF
-,-,TRBJ2-5,TRBV11-2,TGTGCCAGCAGCTTAACCCCCGCGGGGCTTGAAGAGACCCAGTACTTC,CASSLTPAGLEETQYF
TRBD2,once,TRBJ2-1,TRBV7-9,TGTGCCAGCAGCCCCGGACTAGCGGGCTATGAGCAGTTCTTC,CASSPGLAGYEQFF
-,few,TRBJ1-1,TRBV5-1,TGCGCCAGCAGTTTGCCTCGGGGGAACACTGAAGCTTTCTTT,CASSLPRGNTEAFF
-,-,TRBJ2-7,TRBV29-1,TGCAGCGGGGGTGAGGGACCGACCTACGAGCAGTACTTC,CSGGEGPTYEQYF
TRBD1,-,TRBJ1-2,TRBV27,TGTGCCAGCAGCCTGACGTGGACAGGGGGCAATGGCTACACCTTC,CASSLTWTGGNGYTF
TRBD1,-,TRBJ2-7,TRBV27,TGTGCCAGCAGTGCCCCGGGACAGGGTGGCTACGAGCAGTACTTC,CASSAPGQGGYEQYF
TRBD1,-,TRBJ1-1,TRBV28,TGTGCCAGCAGTCCTTACAGGGGGCTTATCACTGAAGCTTTCTTT,CASSPYRGLITEAFF
-,-,TRBJ1-1,TRBV19,TGTGCCAGTACCTGGCATGGCACTGAAGCTTTCTTT,CASTWHGTEAFF
TRBD1,-,TRBJ2-7,TRBV10-2,TGCGCCAGCCGGACAGGAGGTCTCGAGCAGTACTTC,CASRTGGLEQYF
TRBD1,-,TRBJ1-3,TRBV5-1,TGCGCCAGCAGCTCCGGACAGGGGGCCCTGGGAAACACCATATATTTT,CASSSGQGALGNTIYF
TRBD2,once,TRBJ2-5,TRBV4-1,TGCGCCAGCAGCCAACAAGGGACTAGCGGCCAAGAGACCCAGTACTTC,CASSQQGTSGQETQYF
-,-,TRBJ2-7,TRBV4-1,TGCGCCAGCAGCCAAGTAAGAGGGAACTCCTACGAGCAGTACTTC,CASSQVRGNSYEQYF
TRBD1,-,TRBJ2-5,TRBV13,TGTGCCAGCAGCTTAGTAAGACAGGGGGCAGAGGAGACCCAGTACTTC,CASSLVRQGAEETQYF
-,-,TRBJ1-4,TRBV5-5,TGTGCCAGCAGCCCACAGCTTTGGAGGACTAATGAAAAACTGTTTTTT,CASSPQLWRTNEKLFF
TRBD2,-,TRBJ2-1,TRBV2,TGTGCCAGCAGTGAAGCGCTACTAGCGGGATTTGAGAGCAATGAGCAGTTCTTC,CASSEALLAGFESNEQFF
TRBD2,-,TRBJ2-7,TRBV4-1,TGCGCCAGCAGCCAAGAGTTGGCGGGAGGTTTCTCCTACGAGCAGTACTTC,CASSQELAGGFSYEQYF